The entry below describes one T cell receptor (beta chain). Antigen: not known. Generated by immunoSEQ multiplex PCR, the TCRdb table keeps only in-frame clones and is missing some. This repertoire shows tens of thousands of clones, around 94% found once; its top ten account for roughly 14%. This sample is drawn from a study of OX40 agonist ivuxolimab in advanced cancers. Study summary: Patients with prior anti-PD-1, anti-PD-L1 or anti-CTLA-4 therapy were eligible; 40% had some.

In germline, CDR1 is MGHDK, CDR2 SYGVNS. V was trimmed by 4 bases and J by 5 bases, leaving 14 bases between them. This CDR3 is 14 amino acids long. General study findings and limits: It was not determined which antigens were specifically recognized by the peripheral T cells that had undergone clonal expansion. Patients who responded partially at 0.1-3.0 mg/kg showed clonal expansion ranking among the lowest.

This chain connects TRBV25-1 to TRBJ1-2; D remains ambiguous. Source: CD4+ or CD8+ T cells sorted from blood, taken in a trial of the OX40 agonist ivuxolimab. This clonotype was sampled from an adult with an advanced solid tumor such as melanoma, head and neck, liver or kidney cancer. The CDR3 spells CASSVSGVFYGYTF. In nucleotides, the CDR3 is TGTGCCAGCAGTGTGTCCGGGGTGTTTTATGGCTACACCTTC.